This TCR beta chain derives from a study of blood T cell repertoires in COVID-19. In the study overall: The United States, Italy and Spain were the sources of the acute and convalescent COVID-19 samples.

Original analysis: Amplifying reference gene primers gave estimates of nucleated cell counts. TCRdb's table, derived via immunoSEQ multiplex PCR, lists solely in-frame clones and lacks some. V and J calls and clone size are as listed in that table; D and trimming were resolved from the DNA. Of approximately 310,000 clones in the sample, over 75% are singletons; the top ten hold over 2%. The clonotype originates from a man in his thirties or forties who had recovered from COVID-19. The sequenced sample consisted of PBMCs or T cells enriched from blood (not recorded which).

This CDR3 is CASSTRTGLYF. For the CDR3, the DNA is TGTGCCAGTAGTACCCGGACTGGGCTGTACTTC. This rearrangement joins TRBV19 to TRBJ2-5; maybe TRBD2 (5 bases). The V gene lost 4 bases and the J gene lost 13 bases, with 13 bases spanning the gap. Germline lookup yields CDR1 LNHDA and CDR2 SQIVND (reference sequence). CDR3 length equals 11 residues.